This is a list of T cell receptor beta chains from one sample in a study of post-analysis software for immune sequencing data. Via MiXCR, TCRdb re-called the PCR reads, giving one row per CDR3 protein. The data hold approximately 460,000 distinct CDR3 sequences, with 45% observed a single time. Input material: blood. The receptors stem from a girl between 10 and 17 years old with multiple sclerosis. CDR3s include the opening cysteine and the closing phenylalanine or tryptophan. D genes are given only for firm matches. Size tells how often a clone was seen (once, few, many) or the class of an expanded clone, and some rows leave it out.

v_gene,abundance,d_gene,j_gene,CDR3aa,CDR3nt
TRBV7-3,-,TRBD1,TRBJ2-3,CASSRQGASTDTQYF,TGTGCCAGCAGCCGACAGGGGGCGAGCACAGATACGCAGTATTTT
TRBV6-1,-,TRBD2,TRBJ2-1,CASSEAGTSGSDDEQFF,TGTGCCAGCAGTGAAGCCGGGACTAGCGGGTCGGACGATGAGCAGTTCTTC
TRBV28,many,TRBD1,TRBJ2-7,CASSFPSSGQSLREQYF,TGTGCCAGCAGTTTCCCCAGTTCGGGACAGTCCCTAAGGGAGCAGTACTTC
TRBV4-2,-,-,TRBJ1-6,CASSPEPGAPPHF,TGTGCCAGCAGCCCCGAACCGGGGGCTCCCCCCCACTTT
TRBV7-2,-,TRBD2,TRBJ2-1,CASSWDYCSYNEQFF,TGTGCCAGCAGCTGGGACTACTGCTCCTACAATGAGCAGTTCTTC
TRBV12-3/TRBV12-4,-,-,TRBJ1-1,CASSLVGEWEAFF,TGTGCCAGCAGTTTAGTGGGGGAGTGGGAAGCTTTCTTT
TRBV29-1,-,-,TRBJ1-3,CSVGSFPGNTIYF,TGCAGCGTAGGGTCTTTCCCTGGAAACACCATATATTTT
TRBV6-5,-,TRBD1,TRBJ2-7,CASRPTGANSYEQYF,TGTGCCAGCAGACCAACAGGGGCTAACTCCTACGAGCAGTACTTC
TRBV11-2,-,TRBD2,TRBJ2-7,CASSLGGTSEYEQYF,TGTGCCAGCAGCTTAGGGGGGACTAGCGAATACGAGCAGTACTTC
TRBV12-3/TRBV12-4,-,-,TRBJ1-1,CASSFSLNTEAFF,TGTGCCAGCAGTTTTTCTCTGAACACTGAAGCTTTCTTT
TRBV12-3/TRBV12-4,-,-,TRBJ1-2,CASSLSLFVGSAYGYTF,TGTGCCAGCAGTTTATCGTTGTTCGTCGGGTCGGCCTATGGCTACACCTTC
TRBV6-1,once,-,TRBJ2-1,CASREAGKPYNEQFF,TGTGCCAGCCGTGAGGCGGGGAAACCCTACAATGAGCAGTTCTTC
TRBV20-1,few,TRBD2,TRBJ2-4,CSARDLWLAGAENIQYF,TGCAGTGCTAGAGATCTCTGGCTAGCGGGAGCGGAAAACATTCAGTACTTC
TRBV24-1,-,-,TRBJ1-2,CATSLSNYGYTF,TGTGCCACCAGTCTGTCTAACTATGGCTACACCTTC
TRBV4-2,-,TRBD2,TRBJ2-3,CASSHVYQTSGTDTQYF,TGTGCCAGCAGCCACGTCTACCAGACTAGCGGGACAGATACGCAGTATTTT
TRBV27,-,-,TRBJ1-2,CASSLQANYGYTF,TGTGCCAGCAGTTTACAAGCTAACTATGGCTACACCTTC
TRBV2,-,-,TRBJ2-1,CASSSERDNEQFF,TGTGCCAGCAGTTCAGAGCGGGACAATGAGCAGTTCTTC
TRBV6-4,-,-,TRBJ2-1,CTSSARVDPDEQFF,TGTACCAGTAGCGCCAGGGTGGACCCCGATGAGCAGTTCTTC
TRBV4-1,-,-,TRBJ2-5,CASQGGPGRSGETQYF,TGCGCCAGCCAAGGAGGCCCAGGACGTAGCGGCGAGACCCAGTACTTC
TRBV25-1,-,-,TRBJ2-7,CASSRASSYEQYF,TGTGCCAGCAGTCGGGCCAGTTCCTACGAGCAGTACTTC
TRBV7-2,-,TRBD1,TRBJ1-2,CASSFAQGAGYGYTF,TGTGCCAGCAGCTTTGCACAGGGGGCGGGCTATGGCTACACCTTC
TRBV10-3,few,TRBD1,TRBJ2-1,CAISGGQGLGNEQFF,TGTGCCATCTCCGGAGGACAGGGATTGGGGAATGAGCAGTTCTTC
TRBV12-3/TRBV12-4,-,TRBD2,TRBJ2-1,CASSQAGTGRNEQFF,TGTGCCAGCAGCCAAGCGGGAACGGGTCGCAATGAGCAGTTCTTC
TRBV27,few,-,TRBJ1-2,CASSLGAFGGYTF,TGTGCCAGCAGTTTGGGTGCCTTTGGAGGCTACACCTTC
TRBV20-1,-,-,TRBJ2-5,CSARHTGYQETQYF,TGCAGTGCTAGACATACGGGGTACCAAGAGACCCAGTACTTC
TRBV20-1,few,-,TRBJ1-2,CSARWGYNGYTF,TGCAGTGCTAGGTGGGGGTATAATGGCTACACCTTC
TRBV28,-,-,TRBJ2-3,CASSPGGMSDTQYF,TGTGCCAGCAGTCCAGGGGGGATGTCAGATACGCAGTATTTT
TRBV20-1,-,-,TRBJ2-7,CSATAPGDSEQYF,TGCAGTGCAACCGCCCCAGGAGATAGCGAGCAGTACTTC
TRBV6-5,-,-,TRBJ2-7,CASSYEGAMAGEQYF,TGTGCCAGCAGTTATGAGGGGGCCATGGCGGGGGAGCAGTACTTC
TRBV9,-,-,TRBJ2-1,CASSVKVGEQFF,TGTGCCAGCAGCGTGAAAGTTGGTGAGCAGTTCTTC
TRBV27,few,-,TRBJ1-2,CASSFNLNYGYTF,TGTGCCAGCAGTTTTAACCTAAACTATGGCTACACCTTC
TRBV6-6,few,-,TRBJ2-5,CASSYSMGLQETQYF,TGTGCCAGCAGTTACTCGATGGGGCTACAAGAGACCCAGTACTTC
TRBV27,-,-,TRBJ2-1,CASSSGGTFYNEQFF,TGTGCCAGCAGTTCCGGTGGGACTTTTTACAATGAGCAGTTCTTC
TRBV11-2,-,-,TRBJ2-5,CASSHAIQEPPFKETQYF,TGTGCCAGCAGCCATGCGATACAGGAACCTCCTTTCAAAGAGACCCAGTACTTC
TRBV5-1,few,TRBD2,TRBJ2-7,CASSLYPDLAGEQYF,TGCGCCAGCAGCTTGTATCCAGACCTAGCGGGCGAGCAGTACTTC
TRBV10-2,-,-,TRBJ1-1,CASYLDRDMNTEAFF,TGCGCCAGCTATTTAGATAGAGATATGAACACTGAAGCTTTCTTT
TRBV20-1,-,TRBD2,TRBJ2-7,CSARRWERGRNYEQYF,TGCAGTGCTAGACGATGGGAGCGGGGGAGGAACTACGAGCAGTACTTC
TRBV5-1,few,TRBD2,TRBJ2-5,CASSFPREGGQETQYF,TGCGCCAGCAGCTTCCCACGAGAGGGAGGGCAAGAGACCCAGTACTTC
TRBV6-6,-,-,TRBJ1-6,CASSYLADNSPLHF,TGTGCCAGCAGTTACTTGGCGGATAATTCACCCCTCCACTTT
TRBV28,few,TRBD1,TRBJ2-5,CASRPGQGRETQYF,TGTGCCAGCAGACCGGGACAGGGAAGAGAGACCCAGTACTTC
TRBV7-9,few,-,TRBJ2-1,CASSLDRYEQFF,TGTGCCAGCAGCTTAGACAGGTACGAGCAGTTCTTC
TRBV12-3/TRBV12-4,-,-,TRBJ1-2,CASSSTGPIGGGYTF,TGTGCCAGCAGCTCCACTGGACCGATTGGTGGGGGCTACACCTTC
TRBV12-3/TRBV12-4,-,-,TRBJ1-5,CASSMGGGQPQHF,TGTGCCAGCAGCATGGGGGGAGGTCAGCCCCAGCATTTT
TRBV20-1,-,TRBD2,TRBJ2-1,CSASTSGTEQFF,TGCAGTGCTAGTACTAGCGGGACAGAGCAGTTCTTC
TRBV29-1,-,-,TRBJ2-7,CSVESTHSYEQYF,TGCAGCGTTGAATCGACACATTCCTACGAGCAGTACTTC
TRBV9,few,TRBD2,TRBJ2-1,CASSVAGTSGNEQFF,TGTGCCAGCAGCGTGGCCGGGACTAGCGGGAATGAGCAGTTCTTC
TRBV12-3/TRBV12-4,-,-,TRBJ1-1,CASTGGLTNTEAFF,TGTGCCAGCACCGGGGGACTGACGAACACTGAAGCTTTCTTT
TRBV7-9,-,-,TRBJ1-1,CASSPHWSTVNTEAFF,TGTGCCAGCAGCCCCCATTGGAGCACAGTGAACACTGAAGCTTTCTTT
TRBV11-2,-,TRBD2,TRBJ2-1,CASSLRLAGGVRNEQFF,TGTGCCAGCAGCTTAAGACTAGCGGGAGGAGTGAGGAATGAGCAGTTCTTC
TRBV25-1,-,TRBD1,TRBJ1-2,CASSVQGLVGYTF,TGTGCCAGCAGTGTACAGGGGCTGGTGGGCTACACCTTC
TRBV20-1,few,TRBD1,TRBJ1-2,CSDRDREGYDYTF,TGCAGCGATAGGGACAGGGAGGGCTATGACTACACCTTC
TRBV3-1,-,-,TRBJ2-5,CASSQVAGKEETQYF,TGTGCCAGCAGCCAAGTTGCAGGGAAGGAAGAGACCCAGTACTTC
TRBV5-1,-,-,TRBJ2-5,CASSLSTGPQETQYF,TGCGCCAGCAGCCTCTCCACAGGGCCCCAAGAGACCCAGTACTTC